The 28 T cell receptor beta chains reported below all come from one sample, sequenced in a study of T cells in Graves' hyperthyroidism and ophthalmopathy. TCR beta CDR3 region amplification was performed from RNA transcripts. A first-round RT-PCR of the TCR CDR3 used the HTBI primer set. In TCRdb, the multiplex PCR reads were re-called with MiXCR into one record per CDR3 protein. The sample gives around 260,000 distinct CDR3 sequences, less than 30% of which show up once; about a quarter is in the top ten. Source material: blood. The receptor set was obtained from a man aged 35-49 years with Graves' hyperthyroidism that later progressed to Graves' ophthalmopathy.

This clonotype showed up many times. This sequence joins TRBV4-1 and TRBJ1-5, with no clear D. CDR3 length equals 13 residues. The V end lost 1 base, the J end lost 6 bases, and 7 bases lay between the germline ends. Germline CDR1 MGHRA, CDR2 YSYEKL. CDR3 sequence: CASSQVDLQPQHF. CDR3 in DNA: TGCGCCAGCAGCCAAGTAGATCTTCAGCCCCAGCATTTT.

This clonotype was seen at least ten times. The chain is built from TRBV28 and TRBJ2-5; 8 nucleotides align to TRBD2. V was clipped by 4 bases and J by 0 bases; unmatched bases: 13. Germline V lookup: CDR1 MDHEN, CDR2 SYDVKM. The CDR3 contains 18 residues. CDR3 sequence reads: CASSSGTRRRQYQETQYF. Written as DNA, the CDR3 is TGTGCCAGCAGTTCCGGGACTAGACGTCGGCAGTACCAAGAGACCCAGTACTTC.

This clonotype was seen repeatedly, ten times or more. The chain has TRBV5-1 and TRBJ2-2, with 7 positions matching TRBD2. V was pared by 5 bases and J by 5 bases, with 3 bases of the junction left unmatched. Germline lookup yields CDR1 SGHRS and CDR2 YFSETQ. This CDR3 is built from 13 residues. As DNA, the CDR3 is TGCGCCAGCAGACTAGCGCAGACCGGGGAGCTGTTTTTT. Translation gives CASRLAQTGELFF.

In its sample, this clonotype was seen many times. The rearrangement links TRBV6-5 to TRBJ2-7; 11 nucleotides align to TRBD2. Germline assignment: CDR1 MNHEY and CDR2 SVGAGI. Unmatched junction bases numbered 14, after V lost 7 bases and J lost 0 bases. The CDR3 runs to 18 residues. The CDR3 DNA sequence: TGTGCCAGCACCGGCAGGATCGGGGGACTAGCGGTCTCCTACGAGCAGTACTTC. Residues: CASTGRIGGLAVSYEQYF.

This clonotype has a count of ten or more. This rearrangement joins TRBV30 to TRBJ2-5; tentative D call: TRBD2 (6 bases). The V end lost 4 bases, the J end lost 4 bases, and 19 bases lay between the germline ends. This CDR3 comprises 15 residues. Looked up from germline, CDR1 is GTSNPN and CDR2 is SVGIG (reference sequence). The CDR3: CAWTLGTAQLETQYF. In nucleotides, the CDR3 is TGTGCCTGGACCTTAGGGACTGCTCAGTTAGAGACCCAGTACTTC.

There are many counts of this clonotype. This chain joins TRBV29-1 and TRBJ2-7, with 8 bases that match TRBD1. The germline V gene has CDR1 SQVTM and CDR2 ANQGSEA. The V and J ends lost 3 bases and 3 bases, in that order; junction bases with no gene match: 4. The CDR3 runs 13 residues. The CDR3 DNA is TGCAGCGTTGATCAGGGGGCAGGCTACGAGCAGTACTTC. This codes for CSVDQGAGYEQYF.

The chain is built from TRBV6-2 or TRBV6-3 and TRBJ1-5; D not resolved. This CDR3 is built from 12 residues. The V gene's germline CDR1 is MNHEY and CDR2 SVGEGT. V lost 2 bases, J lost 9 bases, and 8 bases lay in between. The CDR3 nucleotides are TGTGCCAGCAGTTACGGACTGCCGCCCCAGCATTTT. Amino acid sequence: CASSYGLPPQHF.

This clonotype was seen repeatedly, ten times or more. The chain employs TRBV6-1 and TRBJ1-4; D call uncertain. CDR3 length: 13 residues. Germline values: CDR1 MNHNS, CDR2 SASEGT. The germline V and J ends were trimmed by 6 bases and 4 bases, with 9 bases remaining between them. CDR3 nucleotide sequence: TGTGCCAGCAGACAGATACGTAATGAAAAACTGTTTTTT. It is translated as CASRQIRNEKLFF.

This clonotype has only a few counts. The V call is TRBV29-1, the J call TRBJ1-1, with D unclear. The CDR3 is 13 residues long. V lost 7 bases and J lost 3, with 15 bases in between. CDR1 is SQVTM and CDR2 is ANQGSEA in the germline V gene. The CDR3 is CSASSGSHTEAFF. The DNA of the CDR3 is TGCAGCGCATCGTCCGGGTCTCACACTGAAGCTTTCTTT.

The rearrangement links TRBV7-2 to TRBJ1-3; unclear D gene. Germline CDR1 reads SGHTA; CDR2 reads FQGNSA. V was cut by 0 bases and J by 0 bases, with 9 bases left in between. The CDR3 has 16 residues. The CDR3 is CASSLAPDPSGNTIYF. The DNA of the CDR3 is TGTGCCAGCAGCTTAGCGCCCGACCCCTCTGGAAACACCATATATTTT.

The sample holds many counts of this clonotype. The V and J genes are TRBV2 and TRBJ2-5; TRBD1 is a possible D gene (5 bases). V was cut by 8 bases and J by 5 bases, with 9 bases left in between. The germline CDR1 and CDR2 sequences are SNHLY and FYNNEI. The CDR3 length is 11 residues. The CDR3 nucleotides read TGTGCCAGCGTAGGGGTTGAGACCCAGTACTTC. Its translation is CASVGVETQYF.

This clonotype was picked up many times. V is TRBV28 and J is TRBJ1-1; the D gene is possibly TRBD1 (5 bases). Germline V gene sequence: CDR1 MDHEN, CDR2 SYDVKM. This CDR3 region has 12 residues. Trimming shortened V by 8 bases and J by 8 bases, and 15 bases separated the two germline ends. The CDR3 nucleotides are TGTGCCAGCTTAGGTGTGGGGGGAGAAGCTTTCTTT. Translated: CASLGVGGEAFF.

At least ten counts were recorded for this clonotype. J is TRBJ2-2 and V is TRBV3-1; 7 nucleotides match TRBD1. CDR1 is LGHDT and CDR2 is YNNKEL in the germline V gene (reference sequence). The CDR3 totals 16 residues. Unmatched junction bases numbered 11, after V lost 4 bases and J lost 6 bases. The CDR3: CASSLRTERGPGELFF. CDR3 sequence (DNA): TGTGCCAGCAGCCTCCGGACAGAGAGGGGGCCCGGGGAGCTGTTTTTT.

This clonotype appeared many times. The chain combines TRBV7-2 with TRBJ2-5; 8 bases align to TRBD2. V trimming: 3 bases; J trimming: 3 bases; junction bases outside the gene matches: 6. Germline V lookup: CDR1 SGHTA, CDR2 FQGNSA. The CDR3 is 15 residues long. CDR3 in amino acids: CASSFASGSEETQYF. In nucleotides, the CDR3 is TGTGCCAGCAGCTTCGCCAGCGGGAGCGAAGAGACCCAGTACTTC.

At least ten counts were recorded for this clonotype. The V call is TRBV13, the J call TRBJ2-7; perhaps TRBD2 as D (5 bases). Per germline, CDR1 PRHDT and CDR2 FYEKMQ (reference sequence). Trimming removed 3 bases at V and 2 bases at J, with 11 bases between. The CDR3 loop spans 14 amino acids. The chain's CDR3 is CASSFVGGPYEQYF. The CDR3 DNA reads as TGTGCCAGCAGCTTCGTGGGCGGGCCCTACGAGCAGTACTTC.

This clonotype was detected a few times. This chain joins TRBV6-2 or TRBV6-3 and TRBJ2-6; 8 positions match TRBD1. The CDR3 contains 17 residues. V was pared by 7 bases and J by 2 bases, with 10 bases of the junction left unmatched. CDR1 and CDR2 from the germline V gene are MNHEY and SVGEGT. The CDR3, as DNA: TGTGCCAGCAAGCAGGGGGCGTCATTAACTGGGGCCAACGTCCTGACTTTC. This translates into CASKQGASLTGANVLTF.

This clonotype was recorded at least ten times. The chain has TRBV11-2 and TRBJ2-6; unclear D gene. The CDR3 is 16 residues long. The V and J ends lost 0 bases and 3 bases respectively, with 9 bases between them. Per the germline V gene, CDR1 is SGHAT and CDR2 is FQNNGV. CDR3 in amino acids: CASSLEVGYGANVLTF. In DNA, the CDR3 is TGTGCCAGCAGCTTAGAGGTGGGGTATGGGGCCAACGTCCTGACTTTC.

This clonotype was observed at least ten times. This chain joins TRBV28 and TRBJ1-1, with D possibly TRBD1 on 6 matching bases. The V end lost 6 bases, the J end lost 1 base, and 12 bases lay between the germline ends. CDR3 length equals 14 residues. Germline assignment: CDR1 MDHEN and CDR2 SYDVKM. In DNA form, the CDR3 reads TGTGCCAGCAGAATACAACAGGGGAACACTGAAGCTTTCTTT. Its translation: CASRIQQGNTEAFF.

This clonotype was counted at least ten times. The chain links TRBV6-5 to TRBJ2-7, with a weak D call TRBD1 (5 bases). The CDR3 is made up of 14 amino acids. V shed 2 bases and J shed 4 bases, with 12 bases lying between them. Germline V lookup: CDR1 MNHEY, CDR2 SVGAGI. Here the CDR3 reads CASSYRGNGYEQYF. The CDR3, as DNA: TGTGCCAGCAGTTACAGGGGAAATGGGTACGAGCAGTACTTC.

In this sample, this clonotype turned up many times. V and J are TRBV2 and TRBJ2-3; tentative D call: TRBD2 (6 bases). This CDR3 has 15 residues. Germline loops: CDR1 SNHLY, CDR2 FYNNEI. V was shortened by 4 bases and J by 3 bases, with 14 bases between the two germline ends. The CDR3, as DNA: TGTGCCAGCAGTGTGGAGGGAGTAGGAACAGATACGCAGTATTTT. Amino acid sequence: CASSVEGVGTDTQYF. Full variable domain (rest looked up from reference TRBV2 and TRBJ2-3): EPEVTQTPSHQVTQMGQEVILRCVPISNHLYFYWYRQILGQKVEFLVSFYNNEISEKSEIFDDQFSVERPDGSNFTLKIRSTKLEDSAMYFCASSVEGVGTDTQYFGPGTRLTVL.

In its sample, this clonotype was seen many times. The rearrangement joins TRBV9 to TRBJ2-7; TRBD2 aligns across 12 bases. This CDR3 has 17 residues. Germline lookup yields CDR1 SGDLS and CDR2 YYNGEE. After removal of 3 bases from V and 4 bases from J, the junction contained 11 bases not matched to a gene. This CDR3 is CASSDEGTSGRGYEQYF. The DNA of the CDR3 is TGTGCCAGCAGCGACGAAGGGACTAGCGGGCGGGGGTACGAGCAGTACTTC.

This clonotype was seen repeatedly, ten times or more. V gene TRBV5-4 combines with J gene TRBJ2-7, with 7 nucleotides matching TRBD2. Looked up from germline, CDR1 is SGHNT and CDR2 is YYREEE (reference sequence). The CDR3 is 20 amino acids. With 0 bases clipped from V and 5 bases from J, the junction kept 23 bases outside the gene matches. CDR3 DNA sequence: TGTGCCAGCAGCTTGGAGCCAGGAGCGGAGAGGGAGGGCGTTAACCACGAGCAGTACTTC. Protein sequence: CASSLEPGAEREGVNHEQYF.

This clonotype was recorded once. The CDR3 DNA reads TGTGCCAGCAGCTCCACGACCGGGAGCGAAGCTTTCTTT. Protein sequence: CASSSTTGSEAFF. The chain has TRBV14 and TRBJ1-1; D is undetermined. CDR1 SGHDN and CDR2 FVKESK come from the germline V gene. V dropped 5 bases and J dropped 8 bases, with 15 bases sitting between them. The CDR3 extends over 13 amino acids.

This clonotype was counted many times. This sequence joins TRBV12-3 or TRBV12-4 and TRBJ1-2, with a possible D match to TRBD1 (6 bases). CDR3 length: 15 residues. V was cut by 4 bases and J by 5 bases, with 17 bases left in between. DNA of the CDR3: TGTGCCAGCAGTTCCGGGCTTCGACAGGCTTATGGCTACACCTTC. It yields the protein CASSSGLRQAYGYTF.

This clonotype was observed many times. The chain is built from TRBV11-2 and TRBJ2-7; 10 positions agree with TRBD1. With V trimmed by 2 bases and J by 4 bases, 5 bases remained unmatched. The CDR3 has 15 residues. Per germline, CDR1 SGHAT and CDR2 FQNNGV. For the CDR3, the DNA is TGTGCCAGCAGCTTAAGCGGGACAGGGGCTTACGAGCAGTACTTC. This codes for CASSLSGTGAYEQYF.

CDR3: CSANPGQGSTDTQYF. CDR3 bases: TGCAGTGCAAATCCGGGACAAGGAAGCACAGATACGCAGTATTTT. This chain connects TRBV20-1 to TRBJ2-3, with D tentatively TRBD1 (6 bases). Germline V gene data show CDR1 as DFQATT and CDR2 as SNEGSKA (reference sequence). V was clipped by 6 bases and J by 0 bases, with 16 bases between them. CDR3 size: 15 residues.

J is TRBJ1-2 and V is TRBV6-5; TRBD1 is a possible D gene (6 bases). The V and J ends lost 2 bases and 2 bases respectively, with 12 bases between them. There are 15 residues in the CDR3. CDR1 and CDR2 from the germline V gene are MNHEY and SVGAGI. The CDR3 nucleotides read TGTGCCAGCAGTTACCAGACAGGCGGGAACTATGGCTACACCTTC. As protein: CASSYQTGGNYGYTF.

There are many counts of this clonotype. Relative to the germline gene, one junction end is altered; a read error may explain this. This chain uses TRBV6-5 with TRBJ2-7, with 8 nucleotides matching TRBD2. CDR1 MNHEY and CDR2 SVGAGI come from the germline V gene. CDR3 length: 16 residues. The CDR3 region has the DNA TGTGCCAGCAGTTACTCGAGCGGACTAGCTTCCTACGAGCAGTATTTC. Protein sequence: CASSYSSGLASYEQYF.